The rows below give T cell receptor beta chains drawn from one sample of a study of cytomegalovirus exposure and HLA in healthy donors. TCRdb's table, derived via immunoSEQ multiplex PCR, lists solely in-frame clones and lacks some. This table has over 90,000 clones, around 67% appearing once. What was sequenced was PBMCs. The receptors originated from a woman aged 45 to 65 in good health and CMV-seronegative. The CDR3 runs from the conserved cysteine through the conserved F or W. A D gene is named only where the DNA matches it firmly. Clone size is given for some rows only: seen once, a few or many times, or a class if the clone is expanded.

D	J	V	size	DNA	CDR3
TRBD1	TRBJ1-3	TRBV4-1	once	TGCGCCAGCAGCCAAGATCTAGGGGGCGCAAGGGCCCAAAACACCATATATTTT	CASSQDLGGARAQNTIYF
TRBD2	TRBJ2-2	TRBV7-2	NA	TGTGCCAGCAGCTTAGTGGTTACTAGCGGGGAGGCCGGGGAGCTGTTTTTT	CASSLVVTSGEAGELFF
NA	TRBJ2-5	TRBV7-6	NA	TGTGCCAGCAGCTTAGCGCTGGGGGGTTCAGAGACCCAGTACTTC	CASSLALGGSETQYF
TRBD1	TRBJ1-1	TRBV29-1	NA	TGCAGCGTCGACAATGAGGGGGCCACTGAAGCTTTCTTT	CSVDNEGATEAFF
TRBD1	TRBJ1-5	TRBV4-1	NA	TGCGCCAGCAGCCTGCCGGGACAGGAAAATCAGCCCCAGCATTTT	CASSLPGQENQPQHF
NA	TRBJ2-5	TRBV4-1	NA	TGCGCCAGCAGCCAAGATACTTCCAGGAAACAAGAGACCCAGTACTTC	CASSQDTSRKQETQYF
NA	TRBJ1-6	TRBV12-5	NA	TGTGCTAGTGGTTTGGAACTCCACAGTGGGAATTCACCCCTCCACTTT	CASGLELHSGNSPLHF
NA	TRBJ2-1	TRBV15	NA	TGTGCCACCAGCAGGGGGGGTATCCAGCACAAGGAGCAGTTCTTC	CATSRGGIQHKEQFF
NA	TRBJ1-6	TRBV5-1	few	TGCGCCAGCAGCTTGGACTGGGGCGCGGGATCACCCCTCCACTTT	CASSLDWGAGSPLHF
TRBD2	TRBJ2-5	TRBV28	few	TGTGCCAGCAGGCTAGCGGGAGTTAGGGAGACCCAGTACTTC	CASRLAGVRETQYF
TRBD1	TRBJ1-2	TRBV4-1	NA	TGCGCCAGCAGGTCAAGGGCACAGGGGCGCAACTATGGCTACACCTTC	CASRSRAQGRNYGYTF
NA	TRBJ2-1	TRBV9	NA	TGTGCCAGCAGCGTAGATCCAGGGCTGCCGGGCAATGAGCAGTTCTTC	CASSVDPGLPGNEQFF
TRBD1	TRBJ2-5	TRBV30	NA	TGTGCCTGGAGTGGAACAGGGGTAGGGACCCAGTACTTC	CAWSGTGVGTQYF
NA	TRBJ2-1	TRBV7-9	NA	TGTGCCAGCAGCTTTGAGCGCTACAATGAGCAGTTCTTC	CASSFERYNEQFF
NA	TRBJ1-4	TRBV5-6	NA	TGTGCCAGCAGCTCCCTCGGGGTAAAACTGTTTTTT	CASSSLGVKLFF
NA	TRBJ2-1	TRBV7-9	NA	TGTTCCAGCACTATACAGGGAGACAATGAGCAGTTCTTC	CSSTIQGDNEQFF
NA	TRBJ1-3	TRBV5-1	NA	TGCGCCAGCAGCGTGAACATCGGCGGTAAGGCCATATATTTT	CASSVNIGGKAIYF
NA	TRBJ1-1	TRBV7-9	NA	TGTGCCAGCAGCTCTCCTTCTAGATCGAACACTGAAGCTTTCTTT	CASSSPSRSNTEAFF
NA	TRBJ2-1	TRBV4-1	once	TGCGCCAGCAGCCACCGACAGTCCGGCGGCAATGAGCAGTTCTTC	CASSHRQSGGNEQFF
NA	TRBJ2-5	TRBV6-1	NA	TGTGCCAGCAGCCTCACAGGAGAGACCCAGTACTTC	CASSLTGETQYF
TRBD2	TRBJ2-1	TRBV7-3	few	TGTGCCAGCAGCCCAGGGACTAGCGGTCTTCCCCATGAGCAGTTCTTC	CASSPGTSGLPHEQFF
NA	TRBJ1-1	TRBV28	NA	TGTGCCAGCAAAATGACAGGGAACACTGAAGCTTTCTTT	CASKMTGNTEAFF
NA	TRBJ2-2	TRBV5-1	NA	TGCGCCAGCAGCTTGGCGGAAAGCGCGAACACCGGGGAGCTGTTTTTT	CASSLAESANTGELFF
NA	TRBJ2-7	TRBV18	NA	TGTGCCAGCTCACCACTCGCGGCGTTTGCTGGGGCCGAGCAGTACTTC	CASSPLAAFAGAEQYF
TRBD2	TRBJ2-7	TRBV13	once	TGTGCCAGCAGCTTGGGACTAGCGGGACTTTACGAGCAGTACTTC	CASSLGLAGLYEQYF
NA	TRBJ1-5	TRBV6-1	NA	TGTGCCAGCAACCTCGTCGGGGGTAGCAATCAGCCCCAGCATTTT	CASNLVGGSNQPQHF
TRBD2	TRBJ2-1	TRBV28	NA	TGTGCCTCACAGGCCGGACTAGCCTCAAATGAGCAGTTCTTC	CASQAGLASNEQFF
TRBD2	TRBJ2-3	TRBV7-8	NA	TGTGCCAGCAGCCGGAGCGGGGGGGCAGGCCGAGGCGCAGGTACGCAGTATTTT	CASSRSGGAGRGAGTQYF
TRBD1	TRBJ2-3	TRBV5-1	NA	TGCGCCAGCGACCGGGACAGGGATACGCAGTATTTT	CASDRDRDTQYF
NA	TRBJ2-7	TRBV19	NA	TGTGCCAGTAGTATAGGTGTGTTCGGCTACGAGCAGTACTTC	CASSIGVFGYEQYF
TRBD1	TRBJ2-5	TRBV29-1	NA	TGCAGCGCAGAGGGGGCTGAGACCCAGTACTTC	CSAEGAETQYF
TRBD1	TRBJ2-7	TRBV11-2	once	TGTGCCAGCAGGGCCGGGACAGGGAGCTACGAGCAGTACTTC	CASRAGTGSYEQYF
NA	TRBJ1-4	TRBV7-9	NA	TGTGCCAGCAGCGTAACTGGGACACCTGAAAAACTGTTTTTT	CASSVTGTPEKLFF
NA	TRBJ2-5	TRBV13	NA	TGTGCCAGCAGCTCCGGAGGAGAGACCCAGTACTTC	CASSSGGETQYF
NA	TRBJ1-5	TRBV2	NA	TGTGCCAGTACGGACACCCGAAGTCAGCCCCAGCATTTT	CASTDTRSQPQHF
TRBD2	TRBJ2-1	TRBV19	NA	TGTGCCAGTAGAAGCGGGACGGGGTACAATGAGCAGTTCTTC	CASRSGTGYNEQFF
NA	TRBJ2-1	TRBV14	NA	TGTGCCAGCAGCCAAGTTTGGTGGAGTGAGCAGTTCTTC	CASSQVWWSEQFF
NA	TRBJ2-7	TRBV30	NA	TGTGCCTGCAGGGTCGCGGCAGGGTACGAGCAGTACTTC	CACRVAAGYEQYF
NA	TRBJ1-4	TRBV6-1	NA	TGTGCCAGCAGTGAGGACAGACGGAGGACAAATGAAAAACTGTTTTTT	CASSEDRRRTNEKLFF
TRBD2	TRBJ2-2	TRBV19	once	TGTGCCAGTAGTATACGGGGGGCGAACACCGGGGAGCTGTTTTTT	CASSIRGANTGELFF
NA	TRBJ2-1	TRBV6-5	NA	TGTGCCAGCAGTTACTCGTACAGGTACAATGAGCAGTTCTTC	CASSYSYRYNEQFF
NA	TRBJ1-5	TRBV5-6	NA	TGTGCCAGCAGCTCCACACAGGGTAGGAATCAGCCCCAGCATTTT	CASSSTQGRNQPQHF
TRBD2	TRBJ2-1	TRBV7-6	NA	TGTGCCAGCAGCTTAGCCCCTAGCGGAACCTACAATGAGCAGTTCTTC	CASSLAPSGTYNEQFF
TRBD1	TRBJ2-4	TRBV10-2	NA	TGCGCCAGCAGTGTGGGACAGGGAAACATTCAGTACTTC	CASSVGQGNIQYF
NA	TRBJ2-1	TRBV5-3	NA	TGTGCCAGAAGCCCGGAACATCGACAGGTTCGATACAATGAGCAGTTCTTC	CARSPEHRQVRYNEQFF
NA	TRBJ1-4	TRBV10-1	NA	TGCGCCAGCAGTGCCGGGGAACTTGAGGAAAAACTGTTTTTT	CASSAGELEEKLFF
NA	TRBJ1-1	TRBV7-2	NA	TGTGCCAGCAGCTTAGTCGGTGCTGACACTGAAGCTTTCTTT	CASSLVGADTEAFF
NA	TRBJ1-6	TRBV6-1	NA	TGTGCCAGCAGTGTTGGCCGGGACTCCTATAATTCACCCCTCCACTTT	CASSVGRDSYNSPLHF
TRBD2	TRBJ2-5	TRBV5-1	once	TGCGCCAGCAGCTTGCTAGCGGGGGGGCAAGAGACCCAGTACTTC	CASSLLAGGQETQYF
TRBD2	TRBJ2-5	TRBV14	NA	TGTGCCAGCAGCCAAGGGACTAGCGGTCAGGGGACCCAGTACTTC	CASSQGTSGQGTQYF